Reported below is one TCR beta chain. Germline-derived CDR1 and CDR2 are LGHDT and YNNKEL (reference sequence). The CDR3 totals 15 residues. The ends were cut back, 2 bases at V and 4 bases at J, with 14 bases in the middle. This sample is drawn from a study of blood T cell repertoires in COVID-19. Some clones are missing from TCRdb's copy, which holds only in-frame ones; the method was immunoSEQ multiplex PCR. The sample contains about 46,000 clones, more than 70% of which appear only once. The J gene is TRBJ1-1, the V gene TRBV3-1 (or the pseudogene TRBV3-2), with D possibly TRBD1 on 5 matching bases. This clonotype was obtained from a man aged 50 or older with active COVID-19. The sequencing sample was made of peripheral blood. This CDR3 reads CASSQTKGRITEAFF. CDR3 DNA sequence: TGTGCCAGCAGCCAAACCAAGGGGCGAATCACTGAAGCTTTCTTT.